These 9 T cell receptor beta chains came from one sample sequenced in a study of blood T cell repertoires in COVID-19 (TCRdb year 2020). The library was produced with the immunoSEQ multiplex PCR assay. As stored in TCRdb, this immuneACCESS dataset retains in-frame rearrangements with V and J assigned. A fraction of the clones does not appear; measured against another copy, unresolved V genes explain less than half of the discrepancy, and the remainder lacks a known reason. The sample table records hundreds of thousands of clones; more than 80% of these occur just once. The top ten hold under 4% of the sample. Source material: peripheral blood. The receptors were gathered from a woman in her twenties or thirties with COVID-19, enrolled during active disease.

This clone was seen a handful of times. This chain connects TRBV29-1 to TRBJ1-1, with D uncertain. Germline V CDR1 and CDR2: SQVTM, ANQGSEA. The V end lost 3 bases, the J end lost 10 bases, and 12 bases lay between the germline ends. This CDR3 contains 11 residues. The CDR3 DNA reads TGCAGCGTTGACCTTAACAATCGAGCTTTCTTT. This translates into CSVDLNNRAFF.

The chain carries TRBV27 and TRBJ1-1; 9 positions match TRBD1. From germline, CDR1 is MNHEY and CDR2 SMNVEV (reference sequence). The J segment lost 10 bases and the V segment lost 6 bases, leaving 9 bases of the junction unmatched. The CDR3 runs 13 residues. The CDR3 sequence: CASSPRRTGVAFF. CDR3 bases: TGTGCCAGCAGCCCAAGGAGGACAGGGGTAGCTTTCTTT.

This clone was detected once. V and J are TRBV27 and TRBJ2-2; 10 bases agree with TRBD1. The CDR3 loop spans 15 amino acids. Germline V CDR1 and CDR2: MNHEY, SMNVEV (reference sequence). Unmatched junction bases numbered 4, after V lost 6 bases and J lost 3 bases. The CDR3 DNA follows: TGTGCCAGCAGGATGACAGGGGGCTACACCGGGGAGCTGTTTTTT. It encodes CASRMTGGYTGELFF.

The V call is TRBV5-1, the J call TRBJ1-6; 12 bases fit TRBD1. Germline V gene sequence: CDR1 SGHRS, CDR2 YFSETQ. V dropped 1 base and J dropped 5; count of bases not matched to a gene: 7. The CDR3 has 18 residues. The CDR3 DNA sequence: TGCGCCAGCAGCTTGCGTGGGACAGGGGGCGCGGATAATTCACCCCTCCACTTT. Amino acid sequence: CASSLRGTGGADNSPLHF. Complete variable domain (other parts from reference TRBV5-1 and TRBJ1-6): KAGVTQTPRYLIKTRGQQVTLSCSPISGHRSVSWYQQTPGQGLQFLFEYFSETQRNKGNFPGRFSGRQFSNSRSEMNVSTLELGDSALYLCASSLRGTGGADNSPLHFGNGTRLTVT.

This chain's CDR3 is CASSHGRGEDQPQHF. The CDR3 DNA reads TGCGCCAGCAGCCACGGCAGGGGAGAGGATCAGCCCCAGCATTTT. The chain carries TRBV4-1 and TRBJ1-5; D is perhaps TRBD1 (6 bases). Trimming shortened V by 3 bases and J by 5 bases, and 14 bases separated the two germline ends. CDR3 size: 15 residues. Germline loops: CDR1 MGHRA, CDR2 YSYEKL.

J is TRBJ1-6 and V is TRBV7-9; the match to TRBD1 covers 8 bases. Germline CDR1 is SEHNR and CDR2 is FQNEAQ (reference sequence). The CDR3 contains 15 residues. Germline trimming cut 9 bases from V and 11 bases from J; bases unmatched to any gene: 15. The CDR3 spells CASAGEGQGGAPLHF. In DNA, the CDR3 is TGTGCCAGTGCGGGAGAAGGACAGGGCGGGGCACCCCTCCACTTT. Variable domain in full (rest from reference TRBV7-9 and TRBJ1-6): DTGVSQNPRHKITKRGQNVTFRCDPISEHNRLYWYRQTLGQGPEFLTYFQNEAQLEKSRLLSDRFSAERPKGSFSTLEIQRTEQGDSAMYLCASAGEGQGGAPLHFGNGTRLTVT.

The CDR3 region is CASSGLGTDGATRKLFF. In DNA form, the CDR3 reads TGCGCCAGCAGCGGCTTAGGGACAGATGGGGCTACGAGAAAACTGTTTTTT. V is TRBV4-1 and J is TRBJ1-4, with 7 bases that match TRBD1. CDR1 MGHRA and CDR2 YSYEKL come from the germline V gene. The CDR3 has 17 amino acids. V lost 5 bases to trimming and J lost 10 bases; unmatched junction nucleotides: 19.

The V gene is TRBV18, the J gene TRBJ1-1; D remains unclear. The length of the CDR3 is 14 residues. Germline V gene sequence: CDR1 KGHSH, CDR2 LQKENI. Trimming pared 2 bases from V and 1 base from J, leaving 8 bases between. The CDR3 DNA is TGTGCCAGCTCACCAACAGAGGGGAACACTGAAGCTTTCTTT. As protein: CASSPTEGNTEAFF.

The J gene is TRBJ2-3, the V gene TRBV2, with TRBD1 identical over 9 bases. V lost 5 bases, J lost 3 bases, and 9 bases stayed unmatched. Germline V gene data show CDR1 as SNHLY and CDR2 as FYNNEI. CDR3 length: 16 residues. Here the CDR3 reads CASSPVGTGRTDTQYF. In nucleotides, the CDR3 is TGTGCCAGCAGTCCGGTAGGGACAGGGAGGACAGATACGCAGTATTTT.